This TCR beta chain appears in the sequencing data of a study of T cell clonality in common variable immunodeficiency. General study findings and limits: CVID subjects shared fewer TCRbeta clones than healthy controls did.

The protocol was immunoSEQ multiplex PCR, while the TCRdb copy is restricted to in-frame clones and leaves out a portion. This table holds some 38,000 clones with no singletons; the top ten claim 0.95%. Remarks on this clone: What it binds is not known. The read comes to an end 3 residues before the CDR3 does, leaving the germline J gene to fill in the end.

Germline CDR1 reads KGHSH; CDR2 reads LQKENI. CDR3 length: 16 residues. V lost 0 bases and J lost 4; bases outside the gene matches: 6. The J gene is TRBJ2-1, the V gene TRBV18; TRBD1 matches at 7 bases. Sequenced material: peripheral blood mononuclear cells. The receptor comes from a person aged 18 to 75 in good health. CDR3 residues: CASSPPATGDYNEQFF. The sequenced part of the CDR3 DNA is TGTGCCAGCTCACCACCGGCAACAGGGGATTACAATGAG.